Listed below are T cell receptor beta chains from one sample, sequenced in a study of breast tumors, draining lymph nodes, adjacent tissues. TCRdb used MiXCR to reprocess the multiplex PCR reads, holding one entry per CDR3 protein. The sample consists of roughly 86,000 distinct CDR3 sequences, approximately 19% of them appearing once. The material sequenced was axillary lymph node tissue. The receptors come from a female donor with breast cancer. Some clones in this sample may be carry-over from other donors' samples. CDR3s include the opening cysteine and the closing phenylalanine or tryptophan. Each record gives: V gene, D gene, clone size, J gene, CDR3 DNA, CDR3 protein. The D gene is left open where the match is weak. Some rows mark clone size as missing; the rest say once, few, many or name a class of expanded clone.

TRBV12-3/TRBV12-4	-	many	TRBJ2-7	TGTGCCAGCAGTTTACGGACCCACTACGAGCAGTACTTC	CASSLRTHYEQYF
TRBV4-3	-	many	TRBJ1-3	TGCGCCAGCAGCCCCTCCGGGAGCTCTGGAAACACCATATATTTT	CASSPSGSSGNTIYF
TRBV20-1	-	many	TRBJ1-5	TGCAGTGCTGACCGCGGGGAAGAGCCCCAGCATTTT	CSADRGEEPQHF
TRBV9	TRBD1	many	TRBJ2-2	TGTGCCAGCAGCGTAGCTTCGGGACAGGGTGACGGGGAGCTGTTTTTT	CASSVASGQGDGELFF
TRBV28	-	few	TRBJ2-3	TGTGCCAGCAGTTATGAGAAGGAGCAGTATTTT	CASSYEKEQYF
TRBV2	TRBD1	many	TRBJ1-2	TGTGCCAGCAGGGCCGACAGGGGGATCGGTGGCTACACCTTC	CASRADRGIGGYTF
TRBV20-1	TRBD2	many	TRBJ2-1	TGCAGTGCTAGAGCCGGGACTAGCGGGAGATACGAGCAGTTCTTC	CSARAGTSGRYEQFF
TRBV5-4	-	-	TRBJ2-3	TGTGCCAGCAGCTTGGGGGGAGACACAGATACGCAGTATTTT	CASSLGGDTDTQYF
TRBV3-1	TRBD1	few	TRBJ2-2	TGTGCCAGCGGCTCTACAGGGGGCAACACCGGGGAGCTGTTTTTT	CASGSTGGNTGELFF
TRBV14	-	-	TRBJ1-6	TGTGCCAGCAGGCCCTCGCCTGATTCACCCCTCCACTTT	CASRPSPDSPLHF
TRBV7-8	-	many	TRBJ2-5	TGTGCCAGCAGCTCCGGGACCCAAGAGACCCAGTACTTC	CASSSGTQETQYF
TRBV5-1	-	many	TRBJ2-1	TGCGCCACGAGACCGGGGAGAAACAATGAGCAGTTCTTC	CATRPGRNNEQFF
TRBV4-2	-	many	TRBJ2-1	TGTGCCAGCAGCCAAGAGGGACCCATGAGCTCCTACAATGAGCAGTTCTTC	CASSQEGPMSSYNEQFF
TRBV3-1	-	few	TRBJ1-3	TGTGCCAGCAGCCATGGGACCTACTTCTCTGGAAACACCATATATTTT	CASSHGTYFSGNTIYF
TRBV28	-	-	TRBJ2-1	TGTGCCAGCAGTTTAGCGGGACTGCCAAATGAGCAGTTCTTC	CASSLAGLPNEQFF
TRBV6-1	-	few	TRBJ2-2	TGTGCCAGCAGTGGAGAGAGAGGCTACTACACCGGGGAGCTGTTTTTT	CASSGERGYYTGELFF
TRBV28	TRBD1	many	TRBJ2-2	TGTGCCATACAGACAGGGTTGAACACCGGGGAGCTGTTTTTT	CAIQTGLNTGELFF
TRBV6-2/TRBV6-3	-	many	TRBJ2-1	TGTGCCAGCAGGTACGTCTCGGGTGAGGCTACCTACAATGAGCAGTTCTTC	CASRYVSGEATYNEQFF
TRBV7-2	TRBD1	once	TRBJ2-1	TGTGCCAGCAGCTGGGGACAGGGTCCCTACAATGAGCAGTTCTTC	CASSWGQGPYNEQFF
TRBV10-3	TRBD2	many	TRBJ2-3	TGTGCCGCCCGGGGGACTAGCGACACAGATACGCAGTATTTT	CAARGTSDTDTQYF
TRBV7-9	-	many	TRBJ2-3	TGTGCCAGCAGCTTAGCGGGTAGCGCAGATACGCAGTATTTT	CASSLAGSADTQYF
TRBV18	-	-	TRBJ1-6	TGTGCCAGCTCACCAGGCGGGTGGAATTCACCCCTCCACTTT	CASSPGGWNSPLHF
TRBV6-5	-	many	TRBJ2-1	TGTGCCAGCAGACCAACTAGGATCTCCTACAATGAGCAGTTCTTC	CASRPTRISYNEQFF
TRBV6-1	TRBD1	many	TRBJ1-4	TGTGCCAGCAGAGCGGGACAGGGAGGTGCTACTAATGAAAAACTGTTTTTT	CASRAGQGGATNEKLFF
TRBV28	-	many	TRBJ2-7	TGTGCCAGCAGTAACGGGGCCTACGAGCAGTACTTC	CASSNGAYEQYF
TRBV24-1	TRBD2	many	TRBJ2-2	TGTGCCACCAGTGGGACTAGCGGTTTGAACACCGGGGAGCTGTTTTTT	CATSGTSGLNTGELFF